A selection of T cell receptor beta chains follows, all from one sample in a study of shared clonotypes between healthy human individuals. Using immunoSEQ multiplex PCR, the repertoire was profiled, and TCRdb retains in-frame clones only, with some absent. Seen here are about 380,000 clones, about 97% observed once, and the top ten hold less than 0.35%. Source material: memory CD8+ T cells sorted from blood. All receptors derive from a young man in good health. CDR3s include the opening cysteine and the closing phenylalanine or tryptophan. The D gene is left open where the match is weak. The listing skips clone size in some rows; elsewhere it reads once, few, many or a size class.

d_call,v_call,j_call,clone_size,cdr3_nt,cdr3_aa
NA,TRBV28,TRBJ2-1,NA,TGTGCCAGCAGTCGAGGACTACCCCCGGGGAATGAGCAGTTCTTC,CASSRGLPPGNEQFF
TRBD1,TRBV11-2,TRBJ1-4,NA,TGTGCCAGCAGCTCGAGGGGACAGGGGGCAACAACTAATGAAAAACTGTTTTTT,CASSSRGQGATTNEKLFF
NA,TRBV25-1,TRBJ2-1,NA,TGTGCCAGCAGTGAAGGGGGAGGTAGCTCCTACAATGAGCAGTTCTTC,CASSEGGGSSYNEQFF
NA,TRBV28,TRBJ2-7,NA,TGTGCCAGCAGTTTAGGCCGCTACGAGCAGTACTTC,CASSLGRYEQYF
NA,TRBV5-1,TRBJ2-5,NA,TGCGCCAGCAGCTTGACAGGGAAAGAGACCCAGTACTTC,CASSLTGKETQYF
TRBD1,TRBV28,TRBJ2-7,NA,TGTGCCAGCTACAGGGGTTACGAGCAGTACTTC,CASYRGYEQYF
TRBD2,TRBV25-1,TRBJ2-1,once,TGTGCCAGCAGCCAAAATTTAGCGGGAGCCAATGAGCAGTTCTTC,CASSQNLAGANEQFF
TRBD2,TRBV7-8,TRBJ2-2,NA,TGTGCCAGCAGCTCGCGGACTAGCGGGAGGGGAAACACCGGGGAGCTGTTTTTT,CASSSRTSGRGNTGELFF
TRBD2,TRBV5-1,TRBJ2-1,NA,TGCGCCAGCAGACTAGCGGGAGGTTACAATGAGCAGTTCTTC,CASRLAGGYNEQFF
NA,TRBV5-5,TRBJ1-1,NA,TGTGCCAGCAGCTCCGGACAGAACACTGAAGCTTTCTTT,CASSSGQNTEAFF
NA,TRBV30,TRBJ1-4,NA,TGTGCCTGGAGTGGAGGTTATAATGAAAAACTGTTTTTT,CAWSGGYNEKLFF
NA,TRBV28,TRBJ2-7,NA,TGTGCCAGCAGTTTCGGCCAGGGGGGGTACGAGCAGTACTTC,CASSFGQGGYEQYF
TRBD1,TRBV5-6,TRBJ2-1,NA,TGTGCCAGCAGCTTACCGGGACAGAATGAGCAGTTCTTC,CASSLPGQNEQFF
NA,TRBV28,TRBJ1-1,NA,TGTGCCAGCAGTTTTCGGGCCGACCGAGAAGCTTTCTTT,CASSFRADREAFF
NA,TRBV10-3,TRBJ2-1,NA,TGTGCCATCAGTGAGTCGGACTACAATGAGCAGTTCTTC,CAISESDYNEQFF
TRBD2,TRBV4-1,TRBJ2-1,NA,TGCGCCAGCAGCCAAGAGGGACTAGCGTACAATGAGCAGTTCTTC,CASSQEGLAYNEQFF
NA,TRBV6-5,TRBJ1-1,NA,TGTGCCAGCAGCCAACCCAGGGGTACTGAAGCTTTCTTT,CASSQPRGTEAFF
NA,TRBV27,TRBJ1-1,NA,TGTGCCAGCAGTCCCCAACAGAACACTGAAGCTTTCTTT,CASSPQQNTEAFF
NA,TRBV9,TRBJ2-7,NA,TGTGCCAGCAGCGTCGCGGGTATCTCCTACGAGCAGTACTTC,CASSVAGISYEQYF
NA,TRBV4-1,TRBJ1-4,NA,TGCGCCAGCAGCCAAGACTTCCCTACCAGGGCAACTAATGAAAAACTGTTTTTT,CASSQDFPTRATNEKLFF
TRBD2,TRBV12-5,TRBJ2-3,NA,TGTGCTAGTGGTTTTGGTAGCGGGAGCACAGATACGCAGTATTTT,CASGFGSGSTDTQYF
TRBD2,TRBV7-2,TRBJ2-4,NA,TGTGCCAGCAGCTTATGGACTAGTGGAAACATTCAGTACTTC,CASSLWTSGNIQYF
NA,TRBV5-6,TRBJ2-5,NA,TGTGCCAGCAGCTTGCAAAGGGCAGAGACCCAGTACTTC,CASSLQRAETQYF
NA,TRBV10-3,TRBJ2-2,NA,TGTGCCATCAGTGTAACCGGGGAGCTGTTTTTT,CAISVTGELFF
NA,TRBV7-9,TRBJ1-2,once,TGTGCCAGCAGCTTAGCCCCAGATGGCTACACCTTC,CASSLAPDGYTF
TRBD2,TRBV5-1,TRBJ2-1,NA,TGCGCCAGCAGCTTGAGGCCCCAGGGACTAGCGGGACTCGCTAATGAGCAGTTCTTC,CASSLRPQGLAGLANEQFF
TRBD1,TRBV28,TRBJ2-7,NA,TGTGCCACCGGATTGGGACAGGGAGGATTCTACTCCTCCTACGAGCAGTACTTC,CATGLGQGGFYSSYEQYF
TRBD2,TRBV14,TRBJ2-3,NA,TGTGCCAGCAGCCAAGAACTAGCGGGAATGACAGATACGCAGTATTTT,CASSQELAGMTDTQYF
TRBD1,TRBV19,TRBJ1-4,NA,TGTGCCAGTAGTGGTACGCCGGGACAGCCATCGCCGAATGGAAAACTGTTTTTT,CASSGTPGQPSPNGKLFF
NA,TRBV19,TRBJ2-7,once,TGTGCCAGTAGTCCCTCGGCTCGGTCCCCCTACGAGCAGTACTTC,CASSPSARSPYEQYF
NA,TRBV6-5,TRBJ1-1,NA,TGTGCCAGCAGTTACTCTTTCGAGGTCACTGAAGCTTTCTTT,CASSYSFEVTEAFF
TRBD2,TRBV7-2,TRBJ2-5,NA,TGTGCCAGCAGCCCGAGAGGACTAGCGGGTGCCGAGACCCAGTACTTC,CASSPRGLAGAETQYF
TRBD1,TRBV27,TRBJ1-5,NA,TGTGCCAGCAGTGGTGAGGGGGCGCTGGGTCAGCCCCAGCATTTT,CASSGEGALGQPQHF
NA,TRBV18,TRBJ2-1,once,TGTGCCAGCTCACCACCGGGTAGTGGCGCCTACAATGAGCAGTTCTTC,CASSPPGSGAYNEQFF
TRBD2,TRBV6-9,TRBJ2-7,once,TGTGCCAGCAGTTACTCCGCCGGGACTAGATACGAGCAGTACTTC,CASSYSAGTRYEQYF
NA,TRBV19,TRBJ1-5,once,TGTGCCAGTAGTATAAACGCCCAACAAAATCAGCCCCAGCATTTT,CASSINAQQNQPQHF
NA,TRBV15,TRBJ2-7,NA,TGTGCCACCAGCAGAGGGAAAGCAGTAACAGGGAGGGTATCCTACGAGCAGTACTTC,CATSRGKAVTGRVSYEQYF
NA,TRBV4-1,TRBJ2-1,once,TGCGCCAGCAGCCAAGGCCTGTCGAATGAGCAGTTCTTC,CASSQGLSNEQFF
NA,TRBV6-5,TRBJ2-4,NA,TGTGCCAGCAGTTACTCAGGACTGCCCGGGGACATTCAGTACTTC,CASSYSGLPGDIQYF